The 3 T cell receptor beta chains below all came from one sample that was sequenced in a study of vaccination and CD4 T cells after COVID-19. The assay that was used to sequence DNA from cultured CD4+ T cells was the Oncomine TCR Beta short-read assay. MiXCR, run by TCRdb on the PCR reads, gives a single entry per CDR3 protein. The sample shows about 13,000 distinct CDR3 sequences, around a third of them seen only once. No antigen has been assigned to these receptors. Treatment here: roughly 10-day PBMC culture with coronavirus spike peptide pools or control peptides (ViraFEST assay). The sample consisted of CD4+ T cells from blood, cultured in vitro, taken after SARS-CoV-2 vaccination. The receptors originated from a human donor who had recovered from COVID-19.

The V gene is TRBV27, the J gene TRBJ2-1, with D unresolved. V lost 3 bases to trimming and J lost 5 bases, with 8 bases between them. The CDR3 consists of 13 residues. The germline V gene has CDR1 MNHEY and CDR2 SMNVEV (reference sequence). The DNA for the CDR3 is TGTGCCAGCAGTTTCATCCCAAACAATGAGCAGTTCTTC. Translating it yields CASSFIPNNEQFF.

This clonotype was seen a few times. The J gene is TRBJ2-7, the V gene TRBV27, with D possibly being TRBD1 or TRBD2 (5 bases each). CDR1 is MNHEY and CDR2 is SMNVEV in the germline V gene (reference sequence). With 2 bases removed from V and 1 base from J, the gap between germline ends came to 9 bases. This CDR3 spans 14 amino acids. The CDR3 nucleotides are TGTGCCAGCAGTTTAAGGGACGGTTCCTACGAGCAGTACTTC. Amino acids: CASSLRDGSYEQYF.

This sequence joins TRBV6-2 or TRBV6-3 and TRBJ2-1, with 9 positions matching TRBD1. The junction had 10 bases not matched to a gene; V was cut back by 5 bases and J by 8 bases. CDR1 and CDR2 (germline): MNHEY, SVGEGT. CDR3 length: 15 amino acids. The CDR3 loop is CASSPRWDRVDEQFF. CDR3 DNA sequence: TGTGCCAGCAGTCCCCGTTGGGACAGGGTCGATGAGCAGTTCTTC.